The sequence of this TCR beta chain was determined in a study of siplizumab effects on memory and regulatory T cells. Using immunoSEQ multiplex PCR, the repertoire was profiled, and TCRdb retains in-frame clones only, with some absent. The sample has more than 85,000 clones; about 93% are singletons. Germline CDR1 is SEHNR and CDR2 is FQNEAQ (reference sequence). The ends were cut back, 0 bases at V and 6 bases at J, with 8 bases in the middle. This CDR3 is built from 14 residues. The chain employs TRBV7-9 and TRBJ2-2, with D unresolved. This TCR derives from a human donor in good health. The sequenced sample consisted of CD4+ T cells sorted from blood. CDR3: CASSLAYFSGELFF. CDR3 nucleotides: TGTGCCAGCAGCTTAGCCTATTTCTCCGGGGAGCTGTTTTTT.